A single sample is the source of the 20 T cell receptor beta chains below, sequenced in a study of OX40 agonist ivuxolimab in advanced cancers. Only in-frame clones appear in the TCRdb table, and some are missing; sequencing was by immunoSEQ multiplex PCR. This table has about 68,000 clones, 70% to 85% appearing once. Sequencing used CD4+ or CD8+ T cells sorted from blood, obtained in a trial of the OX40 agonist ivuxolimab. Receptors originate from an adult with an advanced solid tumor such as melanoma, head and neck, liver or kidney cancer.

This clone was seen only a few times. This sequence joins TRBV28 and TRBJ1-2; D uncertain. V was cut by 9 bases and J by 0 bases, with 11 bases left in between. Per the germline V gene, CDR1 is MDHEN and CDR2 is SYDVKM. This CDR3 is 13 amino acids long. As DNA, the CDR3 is TGTGCCAGTTTTGGCAATTCTAACTATGGCTACACCTTC. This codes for CASFGNSNYGYTF.

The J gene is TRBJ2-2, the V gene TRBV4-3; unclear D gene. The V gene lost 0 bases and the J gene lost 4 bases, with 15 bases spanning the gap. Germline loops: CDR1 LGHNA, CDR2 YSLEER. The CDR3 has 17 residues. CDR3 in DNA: TGCGCCAGCAGCCAAGATAACCGGCAGGCTCTCACCGGGGAGCTGTTTTTT. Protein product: CASSQDNRQALTGELFF.

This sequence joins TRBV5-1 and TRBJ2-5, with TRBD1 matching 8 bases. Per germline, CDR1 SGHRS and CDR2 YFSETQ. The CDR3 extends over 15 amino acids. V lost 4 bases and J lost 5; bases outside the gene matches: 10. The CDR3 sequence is CASSDRGSSEETQYF. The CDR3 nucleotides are TGCGCCAGCAGCGACAGGGGATCTTCTGAGGAGACCCAGTACTTC. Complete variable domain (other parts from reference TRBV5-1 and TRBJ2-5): KAGVTQTPRYLIKTRGQQVTLSCSPISGHRSVSWYQQTPGQGLQFLFEYFSETQRNKGNFPGRFSGRQFSNSRSEMNVSTLELGDSALYLCASSDRGSSEETQYFGPGTRLLVL.

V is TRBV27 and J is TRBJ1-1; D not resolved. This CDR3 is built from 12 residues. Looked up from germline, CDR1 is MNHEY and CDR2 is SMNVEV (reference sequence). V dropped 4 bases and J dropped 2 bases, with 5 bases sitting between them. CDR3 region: CASSSQNTEAFF. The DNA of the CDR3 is TGTGCCAGCAGTTCGCAAAACACTGAAGCTTTCTTT.

CDR3 coding DNA: TGTGCCAGCAGTGCTCAGGGGTACGGTGAGCAGTTCTTC. This translates into CASSAQGYGEQFF. The J gene is TRBJ2-1, the V gene TRBV2; maybe TRBD1 (6 bases). V was pared by 4 bases and J by 9 bases, with 13 bases between. The CDR3 is made up of 13 amino acids. The germline V gene has CDR1 SNHLY and CDR2 FYNNEI.

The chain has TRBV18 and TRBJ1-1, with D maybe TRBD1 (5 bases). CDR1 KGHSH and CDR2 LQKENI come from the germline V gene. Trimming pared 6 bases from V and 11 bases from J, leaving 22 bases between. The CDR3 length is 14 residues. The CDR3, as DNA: TGTGCCAGCTCGCTCGGCCAACTTCGACAGACGGCTTTCTTT. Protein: CASSLGQLRQTAFF.

Here the CDR3 reads CASSSTTTIQETQYF. The DNA of the CDR3 is TGTGCCAGCAGTTCAACAACGACAATCCAAGAGACCCAGTACTTC. This chain uses TRBV27 with TRBJ2-5; D ambiguous. V was trimmed by 4 bases and J by 1 base, leaving 13 bases between them. This CDR3 has 15 amino acids. The germline CDR1 and CDR2 sequences are MNHEY and SMNVEV (reference sequence).

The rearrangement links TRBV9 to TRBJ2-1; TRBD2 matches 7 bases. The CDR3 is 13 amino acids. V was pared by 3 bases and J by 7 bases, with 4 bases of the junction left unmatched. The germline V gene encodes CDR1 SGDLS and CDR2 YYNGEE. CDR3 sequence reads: CASSAWTSNEQFF. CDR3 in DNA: TGTGCCAGCAGCGCCTGGACTAGTAATGAGCAGTTCTTC.

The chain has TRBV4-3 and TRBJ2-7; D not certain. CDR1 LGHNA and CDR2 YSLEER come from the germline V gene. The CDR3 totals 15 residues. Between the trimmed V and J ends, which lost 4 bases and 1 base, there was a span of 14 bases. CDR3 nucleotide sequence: TGCGCCAGCAGCCCCTCAACCAGTCCTTCCTACGAGCAGTACTTC. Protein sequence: CASSPSTSPSYEQYF.

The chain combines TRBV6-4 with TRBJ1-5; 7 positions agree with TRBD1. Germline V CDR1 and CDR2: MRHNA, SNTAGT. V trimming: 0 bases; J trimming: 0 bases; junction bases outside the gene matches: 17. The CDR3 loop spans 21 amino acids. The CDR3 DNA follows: TGTGCCAGCAGTGACTCTCGGCGGGACAGAGTATGGGAATATAGCAATCAGCCCCAGCATTTT. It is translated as CASSDSRRDRVWEYSNQPQHF.

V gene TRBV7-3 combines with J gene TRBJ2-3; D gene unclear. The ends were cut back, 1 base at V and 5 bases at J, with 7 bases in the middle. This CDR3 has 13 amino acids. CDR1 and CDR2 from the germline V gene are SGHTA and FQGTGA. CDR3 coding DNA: TGTGCCAGCAGCTTAAACTCTCTAGATACGCAGTATTTT. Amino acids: CASSLNSLDTQYF.

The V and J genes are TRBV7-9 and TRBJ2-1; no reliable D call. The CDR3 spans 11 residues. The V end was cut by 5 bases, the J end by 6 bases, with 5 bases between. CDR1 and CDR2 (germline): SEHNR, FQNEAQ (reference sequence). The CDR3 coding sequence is TGTGCCAGCAGCCCGACCAATGAGCAGTTCTTC. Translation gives CASSPTNEQFF.

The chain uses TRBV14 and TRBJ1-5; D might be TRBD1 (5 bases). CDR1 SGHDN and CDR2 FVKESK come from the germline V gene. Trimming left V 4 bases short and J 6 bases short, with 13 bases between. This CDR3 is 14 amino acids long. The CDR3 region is CASSPRGGTQPQHF. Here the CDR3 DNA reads TGTGCCAGCAGCCCTCGGGGAGGGACTCAGCCCCAGCATTTT.

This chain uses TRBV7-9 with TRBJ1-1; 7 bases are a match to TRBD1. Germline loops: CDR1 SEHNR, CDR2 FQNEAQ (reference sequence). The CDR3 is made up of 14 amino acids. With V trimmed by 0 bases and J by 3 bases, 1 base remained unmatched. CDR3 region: CASSLAGTDTEAFF. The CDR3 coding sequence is TGTGCCAGCAGCTTAGCCGGGACAGACACTGAAGCTTTCTTT. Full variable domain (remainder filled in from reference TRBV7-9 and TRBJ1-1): DTGVSQNPRHKITKRGQNVTFRCDPISEHNRLYWYRQTLGQGPEFLTYFQNEAQLEKSRLLSDRFSAERPKGSFSTLEIQRTEQGDSAMYLCASSLAGTDTEAFFGQGTRLTVV.

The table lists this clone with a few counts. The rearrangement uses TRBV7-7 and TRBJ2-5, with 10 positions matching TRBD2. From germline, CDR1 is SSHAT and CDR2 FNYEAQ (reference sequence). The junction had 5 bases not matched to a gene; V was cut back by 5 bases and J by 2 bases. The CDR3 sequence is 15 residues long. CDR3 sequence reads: CASSAGLAPQETQYF. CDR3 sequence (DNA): TGTGCCAGCAGCGCGGGACTAGCGCCTCAAGAGACCCAGTACTTC.

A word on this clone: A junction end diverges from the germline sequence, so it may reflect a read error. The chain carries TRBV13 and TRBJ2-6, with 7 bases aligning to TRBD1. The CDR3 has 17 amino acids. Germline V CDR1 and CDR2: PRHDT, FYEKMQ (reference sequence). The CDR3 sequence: CAGSQGGEYSGANVLTF. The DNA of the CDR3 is TGTGCCGGCAGCCAAGGGGGCGAGTATTCTGGGGCCAACGTCCTGACTTTC.

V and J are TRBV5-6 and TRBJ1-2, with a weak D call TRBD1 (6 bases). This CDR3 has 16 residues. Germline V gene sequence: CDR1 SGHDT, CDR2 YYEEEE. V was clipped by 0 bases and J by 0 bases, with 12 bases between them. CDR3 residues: CASSLAGDITNYGYTF. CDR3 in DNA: TGTGCCAGCAGCTTGGCCGGGGACATCACTAACTATGGCTACACCTTC. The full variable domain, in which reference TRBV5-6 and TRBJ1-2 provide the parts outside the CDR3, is DAGVTQSPTHLIKTRGQQVTLRCSPKSGHDTVSWYQQALGQGPQFIFQYYEEEERQRGNFPDRFSGHQFPNYSSELNVNALLLGDSALYLCASSLAGDITNYGYTFGSGTRLTVV.

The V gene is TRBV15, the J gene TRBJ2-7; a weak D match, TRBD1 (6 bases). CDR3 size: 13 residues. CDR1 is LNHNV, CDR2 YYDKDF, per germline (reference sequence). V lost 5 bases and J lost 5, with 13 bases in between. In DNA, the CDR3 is TGTGCCACCAGCTACGTCCAGGGGAACGAGCAGTACTTC. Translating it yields CATSYVQGNEQYF.

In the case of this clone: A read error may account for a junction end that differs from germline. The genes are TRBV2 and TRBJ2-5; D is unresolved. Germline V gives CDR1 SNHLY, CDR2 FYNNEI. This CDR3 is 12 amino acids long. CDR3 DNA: TGTGCCAGCAGTGTAGGGCAAGGGACCCAGTACTTC. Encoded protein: CASSVGQGTQYF.

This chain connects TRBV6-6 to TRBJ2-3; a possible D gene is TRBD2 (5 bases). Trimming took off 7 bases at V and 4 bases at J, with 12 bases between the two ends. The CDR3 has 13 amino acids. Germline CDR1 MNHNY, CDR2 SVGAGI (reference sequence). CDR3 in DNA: TGTGCCAGCAACTTCGGGGATGCAGATACGCAGTATTTT. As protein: CASNFGDADTQYF.